The clone carrying this T cell receptor beta chain came up many times. Its antigen remains unidentified. One entry per CDR3 protein, called by TCRdb with MiXCR from the reads. This sample has roughly 630,000 distinct CDR3 sequences, with roughly 26% found just once. Germline V gene data show CDR1 as SEHNR and CDR2 as FQNEAQ (reference sequence). This CDR3 is 14 amino acids long. V trimming: 5 bases; J trimming: 8 bases; junction bases outside the gene matches: 8. This sample is part of a study of T cell repertoires in cytomegalovirus infection. Background on the study: Public TCR beta signatures marked donors with CMV infection and the matching HLA.

Whole-study results and caveats: In two of eight donors, the top clonotype was HLA-C-restricted CMV-specific.

The TCR sequence derives from a human donor in good health (CMV status not recorded). Some clones in this sample may be carry-over from other donors' samples. The chain uses TRBV7-9 and TRBJ2-1; 8 bases are shared with TRBD2. The sequenced material came from CD8+ T cells from PBMCs. CDR3: CASSGIGGAYEQFF. CDR3 nucleotide sequence: TGTGCCAGCAGCGGCATCGGGGGGGCGTATGAGCAGTTCTTC. Using reference TRBV7-9 and TRBJ2-1 for the parts outside the CDR3, the full variable domain is DTGVSQNPRHKITKRGQNVTFRCDPISEHNRLYWYRQTLGQGPEFLTYFQNEAQLEKSRLLSDRFSAERPKGSFSTLEIQRTEQGDSAMYLCASSGIGGAYEQFFGPGTRLTVL.